The entry that follows covers one T cell receptor beta chain sequence. This sample was taken from a study of T cell responses to AZD1222 COVID-19 vaccine. From germline, CDR1 is PRHDT and CDR2 FYEKMQ (reference sequence). V was clipped by 4 bases and J by 0 bases, with 7 bases between them. There are 13 residues in the CDR3. Here immunoSEQ multiplex PCR was the method, and the copy in TCRdb shows in-frame clones only, minus some. The sample consists of around 150,000 clones, about 91% of them appearing once. This specimen was peripheral blood, taken 28 days after the second AZD1222 dose. The sequence derives from an adult who received the AZD1222 COVID-19 vaccine. The rearrangement uses TRBV13 and TRBJ2-7, with D uncertain. The CDR3 region is CASSYRTSYEQYF. CDR3 sequence (DNA): TGTGCCAGCAGCTACAGAACCTCCTACGAGCAGTACTTC.